This TCR beta chain was obtained from a study of T cell responses to AZD1222 COVID-19 vaccine. Libraries were prepared by immunoSEQ multiplex PCR; TCRdb keeps only in-frame clonotypes and omits some of them. There are 95,000 to 150,000 clones in the sample; about 88% occur only once, and 9.8% lies in the top ten. Germline CDR1 is KGHDR and CDR2 is SFDVKD. CDR3 length: 13 amino acids. J was trimmed by 1 base and V by 9 bases; bases with no gene match: 1. The chain uses TRBV24-1 and TRBJ2-2, with TRBD1 matching over 7 bases. This specimen consisted of peripheral blood, obtained on day 0 of AZD1222 vaccination. The sequence was obtained from an adult in good health. CDR3 sequence: CATGQENTGELFF. CDR3 nucleotides: TGTGCCACCGGACAGGAGAACACCGGGGAGCTGTTTTTT.